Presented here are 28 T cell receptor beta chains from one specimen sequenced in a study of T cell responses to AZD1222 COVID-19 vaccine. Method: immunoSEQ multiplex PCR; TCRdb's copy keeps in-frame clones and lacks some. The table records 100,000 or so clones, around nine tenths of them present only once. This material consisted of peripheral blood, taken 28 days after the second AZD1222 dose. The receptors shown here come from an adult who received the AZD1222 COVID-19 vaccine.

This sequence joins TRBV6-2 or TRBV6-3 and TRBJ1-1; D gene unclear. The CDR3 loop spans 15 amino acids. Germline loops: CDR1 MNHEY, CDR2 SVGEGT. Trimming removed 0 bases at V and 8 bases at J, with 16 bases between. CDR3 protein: CASSYSSTGFAEAFF. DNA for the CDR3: TGTGCCAGCAGTTACTCGAGTACGGGGTTTGCCGAAGCTTTCTTT.

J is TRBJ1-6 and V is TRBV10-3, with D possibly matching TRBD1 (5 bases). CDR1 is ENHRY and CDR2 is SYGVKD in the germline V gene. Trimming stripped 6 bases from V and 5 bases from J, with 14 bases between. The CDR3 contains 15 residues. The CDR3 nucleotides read TGTGCCATCAGCCCCGGCGGGGGAAATAATTCACCCCTCCACTTT. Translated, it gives CAISPGGGNNSPLHF.

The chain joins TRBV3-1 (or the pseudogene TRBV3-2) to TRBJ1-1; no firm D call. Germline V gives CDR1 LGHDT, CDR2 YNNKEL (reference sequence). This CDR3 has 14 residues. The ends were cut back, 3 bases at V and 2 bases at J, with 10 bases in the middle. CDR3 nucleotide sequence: TGTGCCAGCAGCCAGAGCGGCGGAAACACTGAAGCTTTCTTT. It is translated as CASSQSGGNTEAFF.

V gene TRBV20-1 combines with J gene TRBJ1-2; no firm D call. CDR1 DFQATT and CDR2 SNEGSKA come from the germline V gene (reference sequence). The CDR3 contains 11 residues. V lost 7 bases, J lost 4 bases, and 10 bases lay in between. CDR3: CSVSRGYGYTF. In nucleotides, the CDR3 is TGCAGTGTTTCCCGCGGCTATGGCTACACCTTC.

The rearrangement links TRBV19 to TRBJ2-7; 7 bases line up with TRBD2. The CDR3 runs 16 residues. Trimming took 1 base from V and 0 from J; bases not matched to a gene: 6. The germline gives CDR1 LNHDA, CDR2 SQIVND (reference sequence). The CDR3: CASSIATSRSSYEQYF. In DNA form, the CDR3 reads TGTGCCAGTAGTATAGCGACTAGCCGGAGCTCCTACGAGCAGTACTTC.

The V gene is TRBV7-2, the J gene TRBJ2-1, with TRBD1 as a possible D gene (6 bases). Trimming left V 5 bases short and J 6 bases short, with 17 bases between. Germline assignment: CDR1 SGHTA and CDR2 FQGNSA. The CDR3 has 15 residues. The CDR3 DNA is TGTGCCAGCAGCCTCCGCCAGGGGTGGGTCAATGAGCAGTTCTTC. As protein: CASSLRQGWVNEQFF.

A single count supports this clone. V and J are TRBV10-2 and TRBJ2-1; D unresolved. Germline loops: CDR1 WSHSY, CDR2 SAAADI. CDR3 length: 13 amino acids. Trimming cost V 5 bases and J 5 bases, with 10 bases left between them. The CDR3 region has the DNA TGCGCCAGCAGTCGGCAGGCGCACAATGAGCAGTTCTTC. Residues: CASSRQAHNEQFF.

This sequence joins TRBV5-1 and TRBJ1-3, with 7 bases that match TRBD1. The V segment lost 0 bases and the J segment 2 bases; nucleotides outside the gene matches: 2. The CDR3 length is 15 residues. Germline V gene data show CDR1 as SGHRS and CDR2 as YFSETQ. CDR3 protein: CASSLGDSAGNTIYF. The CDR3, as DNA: TGCGCCAGCAGCTTGGGGGACAGCGCTGGAAACACCATATATTTT.

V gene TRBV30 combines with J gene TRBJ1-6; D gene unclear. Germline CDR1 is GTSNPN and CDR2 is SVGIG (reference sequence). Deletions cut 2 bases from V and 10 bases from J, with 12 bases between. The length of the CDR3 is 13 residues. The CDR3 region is CAWSKDGRSPLHF. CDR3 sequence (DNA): TGTGCCTGGAGTAAAGACGGGCGATCACCCCTCCACTTT.

For the CDR3, the DNA is TGTGCCAGCAGTGAAATTAGTTCTTCATTACTGGGGAATTCACCCCTCCACTTT. This encodes CASSEISSSLLGNSPLHF. The rearrangement uses TRBV6-1 and TRBJ1-6; D ambiguous. The V end was cut by 2 bases, the J end by 7 bases, with 21 bases between. Germline CDR1 MNHNS, CDR2 SASEGT. CDR3 size: 18 residues.

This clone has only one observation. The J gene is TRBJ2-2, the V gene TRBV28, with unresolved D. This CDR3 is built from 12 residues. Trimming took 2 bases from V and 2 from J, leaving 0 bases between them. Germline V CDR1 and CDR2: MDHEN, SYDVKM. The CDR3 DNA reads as TGTGCCAGCAGTTTAAACACCGGGGAGCTGTTTTTT. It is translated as CASSLNTGELFF.

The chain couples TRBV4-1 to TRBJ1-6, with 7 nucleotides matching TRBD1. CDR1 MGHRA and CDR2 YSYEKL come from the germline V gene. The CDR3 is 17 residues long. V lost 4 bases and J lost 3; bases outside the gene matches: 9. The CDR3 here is CASSLGEGADYNSPLHF. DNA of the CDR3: TGCGCCAGCAGCCTCGGGGAGGGGGCGGACTATAATTCACCCCTCCACTTT.

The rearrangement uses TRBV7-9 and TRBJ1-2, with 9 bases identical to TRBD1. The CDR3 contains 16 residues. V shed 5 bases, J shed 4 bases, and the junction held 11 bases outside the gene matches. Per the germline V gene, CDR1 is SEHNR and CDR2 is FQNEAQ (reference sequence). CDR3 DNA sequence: TGTGCCAGCAGCCTCAAGGGACAGGGTTCTATCTATGGCTACACCTTC. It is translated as CASSLKGQGSIYGYTF.

CDR3 residues: CASSLGQLGSNQPQHF. CDR3 sequence (DNA): TGCGCCAGCAGCTTGGGACAGTTGGGTAGCAATCAGCCCCAGCATTTT. This rearrangement joins TRBV5-1 to TRBJ1-5, with a tentative D call TRBD1 (5 bases). The CDR3 spans 16 residues. V was trimmed by 0 bases and J by 0 bases, leaving 10 bases between them. CDR1 and CDR2 from the germline V gene are SGHRS and YFSETQ.

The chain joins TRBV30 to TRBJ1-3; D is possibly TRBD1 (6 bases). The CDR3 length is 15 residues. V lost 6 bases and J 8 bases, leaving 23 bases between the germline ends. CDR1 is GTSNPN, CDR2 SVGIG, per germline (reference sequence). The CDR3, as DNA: TGTGCCTGCGACATGGGCAGGGGTTCCGGGGACACCATATATTTT. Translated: CACDMGRGSGDTIYF.

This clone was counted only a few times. CDR3: CASSEAQGFYGYTF. CDR3 coding DNA: TGTGCCAGTAGTGAGGCACAGGGGTTCTATGGCTACACCTTC. This sequence joins TRBV19 and TRBJ1-2; the match to TRBD1 covers 7 bases. The CDR3 is 14 residues long. Germline V gives CDR1 LNHDA, CDR2 SQIVND (reference sequence). The V gene end was trimmed by 5 bases and the J gene end by 4 bases; junction bases not matched to a gene: 7.

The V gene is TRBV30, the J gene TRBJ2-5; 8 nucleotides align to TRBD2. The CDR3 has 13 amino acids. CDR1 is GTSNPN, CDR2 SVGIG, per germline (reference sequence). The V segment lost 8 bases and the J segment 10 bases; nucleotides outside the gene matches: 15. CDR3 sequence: CAGEVAGGAGQYF. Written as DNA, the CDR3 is TGTGCCGGAGAGGTCGCGGGGGGTGCGGGCCAGTACTTC.

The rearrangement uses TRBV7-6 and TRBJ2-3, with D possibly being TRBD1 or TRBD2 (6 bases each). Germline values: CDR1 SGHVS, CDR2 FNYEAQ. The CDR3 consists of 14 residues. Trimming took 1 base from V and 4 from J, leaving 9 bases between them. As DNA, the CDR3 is TGTGCCAGCAGCTTAGGTGGGGGGCCAGATACGCAGTATTTT. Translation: CASSLGGGPDTQYF.

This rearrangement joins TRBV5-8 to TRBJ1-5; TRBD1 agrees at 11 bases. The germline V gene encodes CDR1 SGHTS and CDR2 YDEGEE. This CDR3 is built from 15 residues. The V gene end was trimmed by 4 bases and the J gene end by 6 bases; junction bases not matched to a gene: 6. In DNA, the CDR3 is TGTGCCAGCAGCCCGGGACAGGGGGTCCCTCAGCCCCAGCATTTT. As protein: CASSPGQGVPQPQHF.

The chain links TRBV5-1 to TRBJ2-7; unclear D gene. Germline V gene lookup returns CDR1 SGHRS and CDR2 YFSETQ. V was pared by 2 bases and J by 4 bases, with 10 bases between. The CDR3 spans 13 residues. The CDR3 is CASSFEAKYEQYF. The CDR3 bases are TGCGCCAGCAGCTTTGAGGCGAAGTACGAGCAGTACTTC. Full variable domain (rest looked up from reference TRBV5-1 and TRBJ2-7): KAGVTQTPRYLIKTRGQQVTLSCSPISGHRSVSWYQQTPGQGLQFLFEYFSETQRNKGNFPGRFSGRQFSNSRSEMNVSTLELGDSALYLCASSFEAKYEQYFGPGTRLTVT.

CDR3 DNA: TGTGCCAGCAGCCCTTCCGGGACCCCCAATGAGCAGTTCTTC. Its translation: CASSPSGTPNEQFF. The V call is TRBV5-4, the J call TRBJ2-1; D assignment may be TRBD1 or TRBD2 (5 bases each). The V end lost 4 bases, the J end lost 6 bases, and 14 bases lay between the germline ends. Per germline, CDR1 SGHNT and CDR2 YYREEE (reference sequence). This CDR3 comprises 14 residues.

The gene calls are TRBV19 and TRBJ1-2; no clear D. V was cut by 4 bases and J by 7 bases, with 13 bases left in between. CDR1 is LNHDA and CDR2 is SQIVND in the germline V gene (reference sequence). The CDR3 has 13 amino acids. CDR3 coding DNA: TGTGCCAGTAGTACCGAGAGGAGCCGTGGCTACACCTTC. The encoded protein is CASSTERSRGYTF.

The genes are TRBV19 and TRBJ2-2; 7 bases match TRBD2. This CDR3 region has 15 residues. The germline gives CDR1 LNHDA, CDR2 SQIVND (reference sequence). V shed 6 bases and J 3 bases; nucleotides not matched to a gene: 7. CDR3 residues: CASRVAGIDTGELFF. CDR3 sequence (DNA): TGTGCCAGTAGGGTAGCGGGTATCGACACCGGGGAGCTGTTTTTT.

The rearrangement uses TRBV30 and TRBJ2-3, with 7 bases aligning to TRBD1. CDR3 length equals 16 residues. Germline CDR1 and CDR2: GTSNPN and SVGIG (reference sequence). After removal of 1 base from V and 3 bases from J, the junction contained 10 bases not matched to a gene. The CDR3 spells CAWSEGHRGGTDTQYF. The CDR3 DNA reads TGTGCCTGGAGTGAGGGACACAGGGGCGGGACAGATACGCAGTATTTT.

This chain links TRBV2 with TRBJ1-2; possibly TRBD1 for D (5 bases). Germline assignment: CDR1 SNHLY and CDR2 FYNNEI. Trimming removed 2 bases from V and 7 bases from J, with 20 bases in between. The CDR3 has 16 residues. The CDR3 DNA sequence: TGTGCCAGCAGTGAATACTCATCAGGACCCGGGGGTGGCTACACCTTC. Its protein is CASSEYSSGPGGGYTF. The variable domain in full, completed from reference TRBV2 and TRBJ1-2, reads EPEVTQTPSHQVTQMGQEVILRCVPISNHLYFYWYRQILGQKVEFLVSFYNNEISEKSEIFDDQFSVERPDGSNFTLKIRSTKLEDSAMYFCASSEYSSGPGGGYTFGSGTRLTVV.

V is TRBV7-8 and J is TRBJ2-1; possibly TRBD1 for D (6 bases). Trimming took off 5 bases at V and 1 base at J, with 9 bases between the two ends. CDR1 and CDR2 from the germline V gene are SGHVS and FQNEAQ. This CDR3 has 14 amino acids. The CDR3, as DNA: TGTGCCAGCAGCCGAGGACAGTCCTACAATGAGCAGTTCTTC. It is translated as CASSRGQSYNEQFF.

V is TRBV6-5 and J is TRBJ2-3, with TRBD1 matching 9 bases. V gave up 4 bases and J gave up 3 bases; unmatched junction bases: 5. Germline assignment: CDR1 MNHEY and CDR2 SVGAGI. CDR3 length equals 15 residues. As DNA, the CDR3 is TGTGCCAGCAGTTCTACAGGGGGCCCTACAGATACGCAGTATTTT. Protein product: CASSSTGGPTDTQYF.

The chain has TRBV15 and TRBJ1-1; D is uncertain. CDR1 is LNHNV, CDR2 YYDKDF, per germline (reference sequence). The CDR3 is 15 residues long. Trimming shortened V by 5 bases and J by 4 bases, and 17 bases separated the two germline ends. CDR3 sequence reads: CATSSTQARGTEAFF. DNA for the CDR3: TGTGCCACCAGCTCAACGCAGGCTCGGGGCACTGAAGCTTTCTTT.